A single sample is the source of the 30 T cell receptor beta chains below, sequenced in a study of memory CD4+ T cells and cytomegalovirus serostatus. Measured with immunoSEQ multiplex PCR; TCRdb has only the in-frame clones, and not every one. The data show around 53,000 clones, over 70% seen once. Single viable CD3+CD4+CD8-CD45RO+ cells were sorted as the memory CD4+ T cells. Sequenced: memory CD4+ T cells from blood. These receptors all stem from an adult in good health and CMV-seropositive.

In this sample, this clone turned up once. This chain links TRBV9 with TRBJ2-6; D unclear. This CDR3 spans 20 amino acids. With 2 bases removed from V and 0 bases from J, the gap between germline ends came to 21 bases. The germline CDR1 and CDR2 sequences are SGDLS and YYNGEE. CDR3 DNA: TGTGCCAGCAGCGTCTATCCCTCGGGCCGATTGGGCTCTGGGGCCAACGTCCTGACTTTC. Its protein is CASSVYPSGRLGSGANVLTF.

The J gene is TRBJ1-3, the V gene TRBV6-1; D is perhaps TRBD1 (5 bases). CDR1 is MNHNS and CDR2 is SASEGT in the germline V gene. The CDR3 covers 14 residues. Trimming shortened V by 6 bases and J by 0 bases, and 9 bases separated the two germline ends. The DNA of the CDR3 is TGTGCCAGCAGCCCGGGGGGCTCTGGAAACACCATATATTTT. Amino acids: CASSPGGSGNTIYF.

This clone was counted a single time. A read error may account for a junction end that differs from germline. This chain connects TRBV7-9 to TRBJ2-7, with 7 bases aligning to TRBD2. CDR1 is SEHNR, CDR2 FQNEAQ, per germline (reference sequence). This CDR3 contains 12 residues. CDR3 coding DNA: TGTGCCAGCGCTGGGGAGGGGTTGAAGTTTAGCTTC. Translated: CASAGEGLKFSF.

The V call is TRBV6-5, the J call TRBJ1-2, with TRBD1 as a possible D gene (5 bases). Trimming cost V 4 bases and J 6 bases, with 12 bases left between them. The CDR3 sequence is 13 residues long. Germline V gene lookup returns CDR1 MNHEY and CDR2 SVGAGI. The DNA of the CDR3 is TGTGCCAGCAGTTCCAACACAGGACATGGCTACACCTTC. It specifies CASSSNTGHGYTF.

This chain links TRBV18 with TRBJ2-7, with D possibly matching TRBD1 (6 bases). The CDR3 loop spans 13 amino acids. V gave up 5 bases and J gave up 6 bases, with 14 bases separating them. Germline lookup yields CDR1 KGHSH and CDR2 LQKENI. CDR3 in amino acids: CASSSTQGSEQYF. The DNA for the CDR3 is TGTGCCAGCTCAAGCACACAGGGCAGCGAGCAGTACTTC.

The DNA for the CDR3 is TGTGCCAGCAGACAGGGGGCGATGGCCAAAAACATTCAGTACTTC. It yields the protein CASRQGAMAKNIQYF. The chain recombines TRBV14 with TRBJ2-4; TRBD1 matches at 9 bases. V was pared by 6 bases and J by 1 base, with 4 bases of the junction left unmatched. Germline V gene lookup returns CDR1 SGHDN and CDR2 FVKESK. The CDR3 has 15 residues. The whole variable domain, remainder taken from reference TRBV14 and TRBJ2-4, is EAGVTQFPSHSVIEKGQTVTLRCDPISGHDNLYWYRRVMGKEIKFLLHFVKESKQDESGMPNNRFLAERTGGTYSTLKVQPAELEDSGVYFCASRQGAMAKNIQYFGAGTRLSVL.

CDR3 coding DNA: TGTGCCAGCAGCTTCCAGGGGGCCCAGGGGGCCGAGCAGTACTTC. Residues: CASSFQGAQGAEQYF. The genes are TRBV11-2 and TRBJ2-7; 8 bases are shared with TRBD1. This CDR3 contains 15 residues. Germline-derived CDR1 and CDR2 are SGHAT and FQNNGV. V lost 3 bases to trimming and J lost 6 bases; unmatched junction nucleotides: 10.

The rearrangement links TRBV2 to TRBJ1-2; D remains ambiguous. The CDR3 totals 10 residues. Trimming pared 6 bases from V and 10 bases from J, leaving 9 bases between. The germline gives CDR1 SNHLY, CDR2 FYNNEI. The CDR3 sequence is CASSPGPYTF. The CDR3 bases are TGTGCCAGCAGCCCCGGGCCCTACACCTTC.

The chain joins TRBV28 to TRBJ1-1; D is ambiguous. Looked up from germline, CDR1 is MDHEN and CDR2 is SYDVKM. The germline V and J ends were trimmed by 4 bases and 2 bases, with 11 bases remaining between them. The CDR3 sequence is 14 residues long. The CDR3 DNA sequence: TGTGCCAGCAGTTCCTTCCAAGGCAACACTGAAGCTTTCTTT. The encoded protein is CASSSFQGNTEAFF.

The V and J genes are TRBV19 and TRBJ2-7; D tentatively reads TRBD1 or TRBD2 (5 bases each). The CDR3 has 13 residues. With 6 bases removed from V and 2 bases from J, the gap between germline ends came to 11 bases. Germline V lookup: CDR1 LNHDA, CDR2 SQIVND (reference sequence). CDR3 residues: CASSTGTTYEQYF. The CDR3 DNA sequence: TGTGCCAGTAGCACCGGGACCACCTACGAGCAGTACTTC.

There are a few counts of this clone. V gene TRBV6-1 combines with J gene TRBJ2-5; tentatively, D is TRBD1 (5 bases). Germline CDR1 is MNHNS and CDR2 is SASEGT. The V gene lost 6 bases and the J gene lost 3 bases, with 11 bases spanning the gap. This CDR3 has 13 residues. CDR3 nucleotide sequence: TGTGCCAGCAGGCAGGACACAAAAGAGACCCAGTACTTC. Protein: CASRQDTKETQYF.

This chain connects TRBV7-2 to TRBJ2-3, with D perhaps TRBD1 (6 bases). CDR3 length: 14 residues. Germline CDR1 SGHTA, CDR2 FQGNSA. V was trimmed by 2 bases and J by 1 base, leaving 7 bases between them. CDR3 sequence reads: CASSLSGGTDTQYF. The CDR3 nucleotides are TGTGCCAGCAGCTTATCAGGGGGCACAGATACGCAGTATTTT.

The chain carries TRBV28 and TRBJ2-7, with 9 nucleotides matching TRBD2. This CDR3 contains 15 residues. CDR1 MDHEN and CDR2 SYDVKM come from the germline V gene. Germline trimming cut 3 bases from V and 4 bases from J; bases unmatched to any gene: 7. In DNA form, the CDR3 reads TGTGCCAGCAGTTTGGGTAGCGGGAGATTTTACGAGCAGTACTTC. Protein: CASSLGSGRFYEQYF.

The chain links TRBV2 to TRBJ1-2; D remains ambiguous. The V gene's germline CDR1 is SNHLY and CDR2 FYNNEI. The CDR3 sequence is 13 residues long. Trimming removed 10 bases from V and 2 bases from J, with 14 bases in between. CDR3 coding DNA: TGTGCCATCAGCAGGATGAACAACTATGGCTACACCTTC. This translates into CAISRMNNYGYTF.

This clone was detected only a few times. This rearrangement joins TRBV10-1 to TRBJ2-7; TRBD2 matches 7 bases. Trimming cost V 9 bases and J 6 bases; bases outside gene matches: 17. Germline-derived CDR1 and CDR2 are WNHNN and SYGVQD (reference sequence). This CDR3 contains 15 residues. Here the CDR3 reads CASPSTIAGVLEQYF. The CDR3 DNA reads as TGCGCCAGTCCGTCGACTATTGCGGGGGTTCTCGAGCAGTACTTC.

The genes are TRBV12-5 and TRBJ1-1; tentatively, D is TRBD1 (5 bases). The CDR3 totals 14 residues. The ends were cut back, 3 bases at V and 4 bases at J, with 12 bases in the middle. CDR1 and CDR2 from the germline V gene are LGHNT and FRNRAP. The CDR3 nucleotides are TGTGCTAGTGGTTTCTCAGGGAGTGGCACTGAAGCTTTCTTT. Translation gives CASGFSGSGTEAFF.

The chain combines TRBV2 with TRBJ2-1; D unresolved. CDR1 SNHLY and CDR2 FYNNEI come from the germline V gene. The ends were cut back, 7 bases at V and 2 bases at J, with 6 bases in the middle. This CDR3 spans 12 amino acids. DNA for the CDR3: TGTGCCAGCAACGATGCCTACAATGAGCAGTTCTTC. Amino acid sequence: CASNDAYNEQFF.

V usage is TRBV7-2 and J usage is TRBJ1-1, with a possible D match to TRBD1 (5 bases). The germline V gene encodes CDR1 SGHTA and CDR2 FQGNSA. The germline V and J ends were trimmed by 2 bases and 0 bases, with 10 bases remaining between them. The CDR3 contains 15 residues. The CDR3 nucleotides read TGTGCCAGCAGCTTAAGGGACGGAATGAACACTGAAGCTTTCTTT. Translating it yields CASSLRDGMNTEAFF.

V gene TRBV5-6 combines with J gene TRBJ2-7; D gene unclear. With 1 base removed from V and 2 bases from J, the gap between germline ends came to 7 bases. Looked up from germline, CDR1 is SGHDT and CDR2 is YYEEEE. This CDR3 is 13 amino acids long. The CDR3 nucleotides read TGTGCCAGCAGCTTGCCACCAGCCTACGAGCAGTACTTC. This translates into CASSLPPAYEQYF.

A few counts support this clone. CDR3 coding DNA: TGTGCCAGCAGCTTATCGGCTAGCGGGGGGGTTAGCACAGATACGCAGTATTTT. Translating it yields CASSLSASGGVSTDTQYF. This sequence joins TRBV7-2 and TRBJ2-3, with 12 bases that match TRBD2. This CDR3 region has 18 residues. Looked up from germline, CDR1 is SGHTA and CDR2 is FQGNSA. V lost 2 bases, J lost 0 bases, and 6 bases stayed unmatched.

Worth noting for this clone: Different DNA sequences within this sample yield the same CDR3. The chain carries TRBV2 and TRBJ1-1; D remains unclear. V was pared by 3 bases and J by 0 bases, with 5 bases between. The germline V gene encodes CDR1 SNHLY and CDR2 FYNNEI. The CDR3 length is 13 residues. The CDR3 DNA sequence: TGTGCCAGCAGTGATCCCCTGAACACTGAAGCTTTCTTT. Residues: CASSDPLNTEAFF.

V usage is TRBV7-2 and J usage is TRBJ1-5; D is unclear. This CDR3 has 16 amino acids. Between the trimmed V and J ends, which lost 2 bases and 1 base, there was a span of 12 bases. Germline V lookup: CDR1 SGHTA, CDR2 FQGNSA. CDR3 bases: TGTGCCAGCAGCTTATGGGCCAGCGAAAGCAATCAGCCCCAGCATTTT. This translates into CASSLWASESNQPQHF.

The chain combines TRBV28 with TRBJ1-1, with D uncertain. The CDR3 runs 12 residues. In germline, CDR1 is MDHEN, CDR2 SYDVKM. The ends were cut back, 4 bases at V and 3 bases at J, with 6 bases in the middle. The chain's CDR3 is CASSWGYTEAFF. Here the CDR3 DNA reads TGTGCCAGCAGTTGGGGTTACACTGAAGCTTTCTTT. The variable domain in full, with the rest retrieved from reference TRBV28 and TRBJ1-1, is DVKVTQSSRYLVKRTGEKVFLECVQDMDHENMFWYRQDPGLGLRLIYFSYDVKMKEKGDIPEGYSVSREKKERFSLILESASTNQTSMYLCASSWGYTEAFFGQGTRLTVV.

The chain joins TRBV19 to TRBJ2-7; D gene uncertain. The V gene's germline CDR1 is LNHDA and CDR2 SQIVND (reference sequence). CDR3 size: 13 residues. V lost 5 bases to trimming and J lost 4 bases, with 12 bases between them. CDR3 in amino acids: CASSQVVGYEQYF. CDR3 in DNA: TGTGCCAGTAGTCAAGTCGTGGGGTACGAGCAGTACTTC.

The chain recombines TRBV18 with TRBJ1-2; D is uncertain. The CDR3 is 13 residues long. V dropped 5 bases and J dropped 7 bases, with 14 bases sitting between them. Looked up from germline, CDR1 is KGHSH and CDR2 is LQKENI. CDR3 sequence: CASSSTREGGYTF. The CDR3 nucleotides are TGTGCCAGCTCATCGACCCGTGAAGGTGGCTACACCTTC.

The DNA of the CDR3 is TGTGCCAGCAGCCAATGGGAGTCCTACGAGCAGTACTTC. Protein: CASSQWESYEQYF. The chain uses TRBV7-6 and TRBJ2-7; D may be TRBD2 (5 bases). In germline, CDR1 is SGHVS, CDR2 FNYEAQ. V was clipped by 5 bases and J by 1 base, with 9 bases between them. CDR3 length: 13 amino acids.

This clone appeared a few times. V is TRBV5-1 and J is TRBJ1-2, with no clear D. With 4 bases removed from V and 7 bases from J, the gap between germline ends came to 14 bases. In germline, CDR1 is SGHRS, CDR2 YFSETQ. The CDR3 sequence is 13 residues long. The CDR3 DNA sequence: TGCGCCAGCAGCGAGAGTCCCCAAAGTGGCTACACCTTC. As protein: CASSESPQSGYTF.

The chain has TRBV6-5 and TRBJ2-1; D is uncertain. The CDR3 is 14 residues long. Trimming stripped 7 bases from V and 6 bases from J, with 16 bases between. Germline V gives CDR1 MNHEY, CDR2 SVGAGI. The CDR3 DNA reads as TGTGCCAGCACCTACACCCCGGACGGCAATGAGCAGTTCTTC. Translating it yields CASTYTPDGNEQFF.

The V call is TRBV15, the J call TRBJ2-1, with D perhaps TRBD1 or TRBD2 (5 bases each). Trimming shortened V by 2 bases and J by 4 bases, and 18 bases separated the two germline ends. Germline values: CDR1 LNHNV, CDR2 YYDKDF (reference sequence). The CDR3 totals 17 residues. Here the CDR3 DNA reads TGTGCCACCAGCAGAACCCCCGGGACCCCCCCTTACAATGAGCAGTTCTTC. Translated, it gives CATSRTPGTPPYNEQFF.

In this sample, this clone turned up a few times. This chain links TRBV27 with TRBJ2-5, with D possibly being TRBD1 (5 bases). V was shortened by 3 bases and J by 5 bases, with 31 bases between the two germline ends. Looked up from germline, CDR1 is MNHEY and CDR2 is SMNVEV (reference sequence). The CDR3 consists of 20 residues. In nucleotides, the CDR3 is TGTGCCAGCAGTTTTCTCTCCGCAGACAGAAGGGGTGGCCATCGGGAGACCCAGTACTTC. Protein product: CASSFLSADRRGGHRETQYF.